These 2 T cell receptor beta chains came from one sample sequenced in a study of post-analysis software for immune sequencing data. Study-level results: Among five TRBV segments more frequent in patients than controls were TRBV5-6, TRBV5-1 and TRBV20-1.

Their antigens remain unidentified. Presence of unique molecular identifiers characterized the TCR beta cDNA libraries. TCRdb re-called the PCR reads through MiXCR, storing one row per CDR3 protein. The sample includes hundreds of thousands of distinct CDR3 sequences, 25% to 30% seen only once; the top ten take around 0.6%. The sequenced sample consisted of blood. These receptors came from a girl aged 5 to 17 with multiple sclerosis.

This clonotype has a count of ten or more. The chain combines TRBV7-2 with TRBJ2-5, with 11 bases identical to TRBD1. The CDR3 runs 16 residues. Germline CDR1 is SGHTA and CDR2 is FQGNSA. With V trimmed by 2 bases and J by 2 bases, 4 bases remained unmatched. CDR3 amino acids: CASSLPGTGGQETQYF. CDR3 sequence (DNA): TGTGCCAGCAGCTTACCGGGGACAGGGGGACAAGAGACCCAGTACTTC.

This chain joins TRBV20-1 and TRBJ2-6, with D hard to call. Trimming removed 3 bases at V and 1 base at J, with 7 bases between. The CDR3 has 14 amino acids. From germline, CDR1 is DFQATT and CDR2 SNEGSKA (reference sequence). DNA of the CDR3: TGCAGTGCTAGCTGGGGTTCTGGGGCCAACGTCCTGACTTTC. Translating it yields CSASWGSGANVLTF.